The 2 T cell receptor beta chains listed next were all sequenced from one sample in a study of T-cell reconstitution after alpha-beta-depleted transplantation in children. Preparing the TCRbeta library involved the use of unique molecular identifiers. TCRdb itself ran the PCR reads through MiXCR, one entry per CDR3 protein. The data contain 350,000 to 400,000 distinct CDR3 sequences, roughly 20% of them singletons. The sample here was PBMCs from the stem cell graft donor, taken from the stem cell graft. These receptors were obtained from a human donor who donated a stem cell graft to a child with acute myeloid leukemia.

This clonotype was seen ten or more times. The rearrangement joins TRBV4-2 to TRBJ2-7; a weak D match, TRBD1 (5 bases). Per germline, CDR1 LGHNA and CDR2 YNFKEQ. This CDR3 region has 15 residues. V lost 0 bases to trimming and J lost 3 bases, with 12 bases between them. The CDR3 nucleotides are TGTGCCAGCAGCCAAGAACTACAGGCGAACTACGAGCAGTACTTC. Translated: CASSQELQANYEQYF.

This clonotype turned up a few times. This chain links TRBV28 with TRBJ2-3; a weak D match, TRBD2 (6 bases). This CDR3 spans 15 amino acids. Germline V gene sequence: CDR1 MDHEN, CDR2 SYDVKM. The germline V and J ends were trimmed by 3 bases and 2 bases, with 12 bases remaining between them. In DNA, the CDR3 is TGTGCCAGCAGTTTGAGAAGCGGGCCCACAGATACGCAGTATTTT. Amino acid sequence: CASSLRSGPTDTQYF.